Listed here are 26 T cell receptor beta chains from one sample, sequenced in a study of blood T cell repertoires in COVID-19. Assay: immunoSEQ multiplex PCR; the TCRdb copy retains only in-frame clones and omits some. The sample has 80,000 to 95,000 clones, about nine tenths seen once; the top ten hold under 3%. The sequencing input was peripheral blood. The origin of the receptors is a woman in her fifties or sixties with active or convalescent COVID-19.

V is TRBV9 and J is TRBJ2-5; D ambiguous. This CDR3 is built from 12 residues. Trimming removed 3 bases at V and 0 bases at J, with 3 bases between. CDR1 and CDR2 from the germline V gene are SGDLS and YYNGEE. The CDR3 sequence: CASSADQETQYF. CDR3 DNA: TGTGCCAGCAGCGCCGACCAAGAGACCCAGTACTTC.

The chain combines TRBV25-1 with TRBJ1-4; D unclear. Germline values: CDR1 MGHDK, CDR2 SYGVNS. V was trimmed by 7 bases and J by 0 bases, leaving 18 bases between them. This CDR3 has 17 amino acids. CDR3 nucleotides: TGTGCCAGCACCCACAGTCTGCCAGGAACAACTAATGAAAAACTGTTTTTT. Protein product: CASTHSLPGTTNEKLFF.

The gene calls are TRBV5-4 and TRBJ2-3; 8 positions match TRBD2. The CDR3 is made up of 16 amino acids. Germline lookup yields CDR1 SGHNT and CDR2 YYREEE (reference sequence). V was clipped by 1 base and J by 4 bases; unmatched bases: 8. The CDR3 is CASSLHPGGPSDTQYF. The CDR3, as DNA: TGTGCCAGCAGCTTGCATCCGGGGGGGCCTTCAGATACGCAGTATTTT.

The chain recombines TRBV5-4 with TRBJ1-1; D perhaps matches TRBD1 (5 bases). This CDR3 comprises 15 residues. V lost 0 bases to trimming and J lost 0 bases, with 9 bases between them. CDR1 is SGHNT and CDR2 is YYREEE in the germline V gene (reference sequence). Here the CDR3 reads CASSLVGQMNTEAFF. The DNA for the CDR3 is TGTGCCAGCAGCTTGGTAGGACAAATGAACACTGAAGCTTTCTTT. Filled out from reference TRBV5-4 and TRBJ1-1, the complete variable domain reads ETGVTQSPTHLIKTRGQQVTLRCSSQSGHNTVSWYQQALGQGPQFIFQYYREEENGRGNFPPRFSGLQFPNYSSELNVNALELDDSALYLCASSLVGQMNTEAFFGQGTRLTVV.

V is TRBV12-3 or TRBV12-4 and J is TRBJ1-1; unclear D gene. With 5 bases removed from V and 7 bases from J, the gap between germline ends came to 14 bases. The CDR3 consists of 13 residues. The CDR3: CASSLYVPSEAFF. DNA for the CDR3: TGTGCCAGCAGTCTTTATGTACCGAGTGAAGCTTTCTTT.

This clone has a single count. This chain connects TRBV7-8 to TRBJ1-5, with D maybe TRBD1 (6 bases). Looked up from germline, CDR1 is SGHVS and CDR2 is FQNEAQ. V lost 7 bases to trimming and J lost 2 bases, with 15 bases between them. This CDR3 is 15 amino acids long. As DNA, the CDR3 is TGTGCCAGCAAAGAACAGGGAAGCGGCAATCAGCCCCAGCATTTT. This gives the protein CASKEQGSGNQPQHF.

V and J are TRBV9 and TRBJ2-5, with D tentatively TRBD1 (6 bases). This CDR3 is built from 13 residues. CDR1 is SGDLS and CDR2 is YYNGEE in the germline V gene. Trimming removed 6 bases at V and 4 bases at J, with 13 bases between. CDR3 coding DNA: TGTGCCAGCACCCGGCAGGGGTCAGAGACCCAGTACTTC. The encoded protein is CASTRQGSETQYF.

The V gene is TRBV6-4, the J gene TRBJ1-1; D unresolved. V lost 0 bases and J 10 bases, leaving 18 bases between the germline ends. This CDR3 spans 15 amino acids. The germline V gene encodes CDR1 MRHNA and CDR2 SNTAGT. The CDR3 loop reads CASSDSGGSASRAFF. CDR3 sequence (DNA): TGTGCCAGCAGTGACTCTGGAGGGTCCGCTTCGCGAGCTTTCTTT.

This chain links TRBV19 with TRBJ2-7, with a possible D match to TRBD1 (5 bases). Germline loops: CDR1 LNHDA, CDR2 SQIVND (reference sequence). Trimming pared 3 bases from V and 2 bases from J, leaving 8 bases between. The CDR3 sequence is 13 residues long. The CDR3: CASSMGLTYEQYF. DNA for the CDR3: TGTGCCAGTAGTATGGGGCTTACCTACGAGCAGTACTTC.

The chain joins TRBV6-2 or TRBV6-3 to TRBJ1-1, with D perhaps matching TRBD1 (6 bases). V was shortened by 2 bases and J by 5 bases, with 12 bases between the two germline ends. In germline, CDR1 is MNHEY, CDR2 SVGEGT. The CDR3 has 14 residues. Here the CDR3 DNA reads TGTGCCAGCAGTTACCCCATGAGGGGGACTGAAGCTTTCTTT. It specifies CASSYPMRGTEAFF.

This clone was detected once. The chain employs TRBV15 and TRBJ1-2; D uncertain. Germline-derived CDR1 and CDR2 are LNHNV and YYDKDF (reference sequence). V dropped 1 base and J dropped 7 bases, with 7 bases sitting between them. The length of the CDR3 is 12 residues. CDR3 sequence reads: CATSRAEAGYTF. The CDR3 DNA follows: TGTGCCACCAGCAGAGCTGAGGCTGGCTACACCTTC.

The chain has TRBV5-1 and TRBJ1-1, with D unresolved. The CDR3 length is 15 residues. V was shortened by 0 bases and J by 0 bases, with 9 bases between the two germline ends. Looked up from germline, CDR1 is SGHRS and CDR2 is YFSETQ. DNA for the CDR3: TGCGCCAGCAGCTTGGTCACACCCATGAACACTGAAGCTTTCTTT. This encodes CASSLVTPMNTEAFF.

The genes are TRBV18 and TRBJ2-3; tentatively, D is TRBD1 (6 bases). CDR1 is KGHSH, CDR2 LQKENI, per germline. CDR3 length equals 14 residues. Trimming shortened V by 4 bases and J by 4 bases, and 12 bases separated the two germline ends. CDR3 region: CASSLQGQADTQYF. CDR3 nucleotides: TGTGCCAGCTCACTCCAGGGGCAAGCAGATACGCAGTATTTT.

CDR3 sequence (DNA): TGTGCCAGCAGCCACAGGACAGGGACGGCGAATACTGAAGCTTTCTTT. Amino acid sequence: CASSHRTGTANTEAFF. This sequence joins TRBV14 and TRBJ1-1; 8 bases are shared with TRBD1. J was trimmed by 5 bases and V by 3 bases; bases with no gene match: 11. The CDR3 runs to 16 residues. Germline CDR1 reads SGHDN; CDR2 reads FVKESK.

The J gene is TRBJ1-1, the V gene TRBV6-5; D is unresolved. Germline V lookup: CDR1 MNHEY, CDR2 SVGAGI. CDR3 length: 15 residues. Trimming removed 0 bases from V and 0 bases from J, with 8 bases in between. The CDR3 DNA is TGTGCCAGCAGTTACTCTTACCAGTTGAACACTGAAGCTTTCTTT. It is translated as CASSYSYQLNTEAFF.

J is TRBJ1-1 and V is TRBV19; weak D call: TRBD1 (5 bases). V lost 4 bases and J 5 bases, leaving 20 bases between the germline ends. The CDR3 contains 16 residues. Germline V gene lookup returns CDR1 LNHDA and CDR2 SQIVND (reference sequence). The chain's CDR3 is CASSTGPAAAGTEAFF. CDR3 DNA sequence: TGTGCCAGTAGTACCGGACCGGCGGCGGCAGGGACTGAAGCTTTCTTT.

The chain recombines TRBV7-2 with TRBJ2-1, with 7 bases lining up with TRBD2. Losses at the gene ends were 4 bases for V and 10 bases for J; bases not matched to a gene: 10. This CDR3 has 14 residues. Germline V lookup: CDR1 SGHTA, CDR2 FQGNSA. Here the CDR3 DNA reads TGTGCCAGCAGCTCCCCGTCCGGGCGGGGGGAGCAGTTCTTC. It yields the protein CASSSPSGRGEQFF.

V and J are TRBV5-1 and TRBJ1-1; 9 bases agree with TRBD1. Losses at the gene ends were 4 bases for V and 1 base for J; bases not matched to a gene: 5. In germline, CDR1 is SGHRS, CDR2 YFSETQ. There are 15 residues in the CDR3. CDR3: CASSGGQGKNTEAFF. The CDR3 coding sequence is TGCGCCAGCAGCGGAGGACAGGGGAAGAACACTGAAGCTTTCTTT.

This chain uses TRBV9 with TRBJ1-5; the match to TRBD1 covers 7 bases. Germline CDR1 reads SGDLS; CDR2 reads YYNGEE. The CDR3 covers 13 residues. The V and J ends lost 0 bases and 7 bases, in that order; junction bases with no gene match: 1. CDR3 protein: CASSVGQGQPQHF. As DNA, the CDR3 is TGTGCCAGCAGCGTAGGACAGGGCCAGCCCCAGCATTTT.

The chain has TRBV4-2 and TRBJ2-3; D not resolved. CDR1 and CDR2 from the germline V gene are LGHNA and YNFKEQ. V was trimmed by 1 base and J by 2 bases, leaving 10 bases between them. This CDR3 comprises 15 residues. The CDR3 here is CASSQGPTHTDTQYF. The CDR3 coding sequence is TGTGCCAGCAGCCAAGGTCCTACCCACACAGATACGCAGTATTTT.

This clone has only one observation. The rearrangement uses TRBV18 and TRBJ1-1; TRBD1 agrees at 8 bases. Germline values: CDR1 KGHSH, CDR2 LQKENI. This CDR3 comprises 15 residues. V gave up 3 bases and J gave up 1 base; unmatched junction bases: 4. The CDR3 sequence: CASSPTGQGNTEAFF. The CDR3 DNA sequence: TGTGCCAGCTCACCTACAGGACAGGGGAACACTGAAGCTTTCTTT.

V is TRBV15 and J is TRBJ2-7; D call uncertain. Germline loops: CDR1 LNHNV, CDR2 YYDKDF (reference sequence). The CDR3 is made up of 15 amino acids. V was clipped by 4 bases and J by 0 bases, with 13 bases between them. CDR3 coding DNA: TGTGCCACCAGCAAGGAATCAGGAAGCTCCTACGAGCAGTACTTC. Protein: CATSKESGSSYEQYF. Combining the CDR3 with reference TRBV15 and TRBJ2-7 gives the whole variable domain DAMVIQNPRYQVTQFGKPVTLSCSQTLNHNVMYWYQQKSSQAPKLLFHYYDKDFNNEADTPDNFQSRRPNTSFCFLDIRSPGLGDTAMYLCATSKESGSSYEQYFGPGTRLTVT.

This rearrangement joins TRBV5-1 to TRBJ1-1; 8 bases are a match to TRBD1. V lost 0 bases and J lost 6; bases outside the gene matches: 4. The CDR3 is 14 residues long. Germline V gene lookup returns CDR1 SGHRS and CDR2 YFSETQ. CDR3 sequence reads: CASSLGQGRAEAFF. In DNA, the CDR3 is TGCGCCAGCAGCTTGGGACAGGGGCGGGCTGAAGCTTTCTTT.

This chain uses TRBV7-3 with TRBJ2-3; 15 bases match TRBD2. This CDR3 comprises 17 residues. CDR1 and CDR2 (germline): SGHTA, FQGTGA. Losses at the gene ends were 3 bases for V and 2 bases for J; bases not matched to a gene: 3. The CDR3 nucleotides are TGTGCCAGCAGCTTTGGACTAGCGGGGGGGATCACAGATACGCAGTATTTT. Protein product: CASSFGLAGGITDTQYF.

The rearrangement uses TRBV5-5 and TRBJ2-1; 7 bases line up with TRBD2. Germline CDR1 is SGHKS and CDR2 is YYEKEE (reference sequence). This CDR3 contains 16 residues. V lost 0 bases to trimming and J lost 2 bases; unmatched junction nucleotides: 5. CDR3: CASSLDLAGAYNEQFF. The CDR3 DNA follows: TGTGCCAGCAGCTTGGATCTGGCGGGGGCCTACAATGAGCAGTTCTTC.

This clone was recorded only once. J is TRBJ2-7 and V is TRBV25-1; D is possibly TRBD2 (6 bases). Germline assignment: CDR1 MGHDK and CDR2 SYGVNS. V lost 1 base, J lost 4 bases, and 11 bases lay in between. The CDR3 extends over 14 amino acids. The CDR3 DNA follows: TGTGCCAGCAGTGAATGGGATGGGGGGTACGAGCAGTACTTC. It translates to CASSEWDGGYEQYF.